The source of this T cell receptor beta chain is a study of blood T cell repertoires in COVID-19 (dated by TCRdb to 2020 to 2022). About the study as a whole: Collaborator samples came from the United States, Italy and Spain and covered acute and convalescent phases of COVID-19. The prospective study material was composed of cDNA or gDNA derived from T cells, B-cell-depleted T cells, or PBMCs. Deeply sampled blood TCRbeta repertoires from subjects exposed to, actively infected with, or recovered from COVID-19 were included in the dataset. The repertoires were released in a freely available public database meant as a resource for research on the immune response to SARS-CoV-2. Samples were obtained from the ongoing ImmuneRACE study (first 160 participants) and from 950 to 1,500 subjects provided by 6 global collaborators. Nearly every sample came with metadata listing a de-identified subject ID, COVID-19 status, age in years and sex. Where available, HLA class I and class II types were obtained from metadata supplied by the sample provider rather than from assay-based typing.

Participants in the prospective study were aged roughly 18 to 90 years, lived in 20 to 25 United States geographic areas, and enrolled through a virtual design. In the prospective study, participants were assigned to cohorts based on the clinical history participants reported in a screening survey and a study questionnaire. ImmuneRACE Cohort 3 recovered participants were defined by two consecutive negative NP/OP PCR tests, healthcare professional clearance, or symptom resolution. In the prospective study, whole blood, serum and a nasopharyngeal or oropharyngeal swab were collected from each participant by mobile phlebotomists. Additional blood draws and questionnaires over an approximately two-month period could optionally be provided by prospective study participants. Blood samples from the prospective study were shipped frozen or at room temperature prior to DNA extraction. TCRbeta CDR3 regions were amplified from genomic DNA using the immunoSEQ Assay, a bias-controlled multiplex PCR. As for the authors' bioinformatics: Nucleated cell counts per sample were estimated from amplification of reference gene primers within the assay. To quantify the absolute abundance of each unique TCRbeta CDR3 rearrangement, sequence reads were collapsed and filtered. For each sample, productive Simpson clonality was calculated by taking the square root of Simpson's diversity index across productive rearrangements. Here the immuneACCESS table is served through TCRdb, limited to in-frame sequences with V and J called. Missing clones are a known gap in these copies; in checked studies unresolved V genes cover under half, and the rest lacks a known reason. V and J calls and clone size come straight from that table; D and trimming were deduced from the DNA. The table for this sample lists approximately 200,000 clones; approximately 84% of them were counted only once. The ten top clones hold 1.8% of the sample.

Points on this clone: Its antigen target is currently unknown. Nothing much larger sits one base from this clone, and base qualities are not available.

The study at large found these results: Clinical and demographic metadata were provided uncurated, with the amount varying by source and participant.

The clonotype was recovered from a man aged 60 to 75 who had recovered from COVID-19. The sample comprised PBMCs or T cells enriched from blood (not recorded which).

The CDR3 protein: CASTSYGTGGGYGYTF. The DNA is as follows: TGTGCCAGCACATCCTACGGGACAGGGGGTGGCTATGGCTACACCTTC. This chain is built from TRBV28 and TRBJ1-2; 11 bases in the middle match TRBD1. The CDR3 goes from the cysteine to the phenylalanine over 16 residues. The sequence is cut down to CDR3 DNA, 48 bases in frame from base 1. CDR1 and CDR2, per the germline V gene, are MDHEN and SYDVKM. The junction shows trimming of 7 bases on V and 4 bases on J, and the gene matches do not reach 11 bases of it.